These T cell receptor beta chains were read from a single sample in a study of relationships among human T cell subsets. Each CDR3 protein gets one entry after TCRdb re-called the multiplex PCR reads with MiXCR. The data contain more than 10,000 distinct CDR3 sequences, around 69% of them singletons. The sample was CD4+ Th1 cells sorted from blood. The receptor source for this set is a man aged 35 to 55 in good health. Both conserved end residues are trimmed from each CDR3.

J	V	CDR3
TRBJ2-4	TRBV30	AWSPGLQGNIQH
TRBJ2-3	TRBV10-3	AIRGLAADTQY
TRBJ2-7	TRBV10-3	AIRSGGDYEQY
TRBJ1-5	TRBV25-1	ASSGVGSQPQH
TRBJ1-4	TRBV30	AWSASHPTTNEKLF
TRBJ2-7	TRBV6-6	ASSRQPYEQY
TRBJ1-1	TRBV28	ASSLYREAF
TRBJ2-7	TRBV11-2	ASSFEDGERYEQY
TRBJ2-5	TRBV11-2	ASSFSIGSQETQY
TRBJ1-1	TRBV11-2	ASSLRMNTEAF
TRBJ2-7	TRBV7-9	ASSFSGAISYEQY
TRBJ1-2	TRBV11-2	ASSLAGSGYT
TRBJ2-1	TRBV11-3	ASSLAGGNWDEQF
TRBJ2-1	TRBV29-1	SVEKGSYNEQF
TRBJ2-4	TRBV11-2	ASSSGQLAENIQY
TRBJ2-5	TRBV20-1	SATTSGRVQVETQY
TRBJ1-6	TRBV4-1	ASSPPDNSPLH
TRBJ1-2	TRBV4-1	ASSQVGKGLGGYT
TRBJ1-6	TRBV28	ASSSIRGQGSSPLH
TRBJ2-3	TRBV14	ASSRADTQY
TRBJ2-1	TRBV14	ASSQLGGADGNEQF
TRBJ1-5	TRBV5-1	ASSLTGGQQPQH